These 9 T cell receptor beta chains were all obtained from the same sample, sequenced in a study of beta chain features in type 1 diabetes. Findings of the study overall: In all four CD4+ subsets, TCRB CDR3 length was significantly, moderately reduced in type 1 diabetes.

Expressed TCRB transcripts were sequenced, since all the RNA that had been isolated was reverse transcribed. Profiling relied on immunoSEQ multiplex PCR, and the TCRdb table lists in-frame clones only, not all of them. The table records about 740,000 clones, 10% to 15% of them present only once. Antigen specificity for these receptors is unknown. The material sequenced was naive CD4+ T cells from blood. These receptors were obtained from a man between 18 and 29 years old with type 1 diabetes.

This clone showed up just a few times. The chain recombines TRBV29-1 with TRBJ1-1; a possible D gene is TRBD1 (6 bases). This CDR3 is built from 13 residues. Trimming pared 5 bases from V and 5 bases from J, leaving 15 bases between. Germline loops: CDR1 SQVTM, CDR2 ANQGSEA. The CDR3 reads CSVLRQERTEAFF. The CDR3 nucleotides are TGCAGCGTTTTAAGACAGGAACGGACTGAAGCTTTCTTT. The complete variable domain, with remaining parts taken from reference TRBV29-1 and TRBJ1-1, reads SAVISQKPSRDICQRGTSLTIQCQVDSQVTMMFWYRQQPGQSLTLIATANQGSEATYESGFVIDKFPISRPNLTFSTLTVSNMSPEDSSIYLCSVLRQERTEAFFGQGTRLTVV.

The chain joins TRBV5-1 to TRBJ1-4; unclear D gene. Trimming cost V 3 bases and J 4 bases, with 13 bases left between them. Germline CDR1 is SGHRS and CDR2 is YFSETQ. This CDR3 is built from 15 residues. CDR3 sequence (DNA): TGCGCCAGCAGCTCCGCGGCGGGCGGTAATGAAAAACTGTTTTTT. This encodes CASSSAAGGNEKLFF.

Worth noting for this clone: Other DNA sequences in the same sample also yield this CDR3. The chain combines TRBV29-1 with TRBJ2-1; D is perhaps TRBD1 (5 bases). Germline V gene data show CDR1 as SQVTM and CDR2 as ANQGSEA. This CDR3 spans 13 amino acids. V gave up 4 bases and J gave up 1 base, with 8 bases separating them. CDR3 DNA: TGCAGCGTTGGGCAGGGATCCTACAATGAGCAGTTCTTC. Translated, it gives CSVGQGSYNEQFF.

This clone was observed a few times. In DNA form, the CDR3 reads TGTGCCAGCAGCTTAGTCGGACTAGCGGGCGTCACAGATACGCAGTATTTT. The encoded protein is CASSLVGLAGVTDTQYF. V usage is TRBV7-9 and J usage is TRBJ2-3; 11 bases line up with TRBD2. CDR3 length: 17 amino acids. Per the germline V gene, CDR1 is SEHNR and CDR2 is FQNEAQ (reference sequence). The junction had 5 bases not matched to a gene; V was cut back by 1 base and J by 2 bases.

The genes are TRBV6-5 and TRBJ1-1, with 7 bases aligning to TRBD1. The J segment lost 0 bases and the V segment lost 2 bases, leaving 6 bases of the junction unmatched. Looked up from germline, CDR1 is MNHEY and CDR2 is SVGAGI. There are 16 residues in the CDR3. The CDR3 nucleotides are TGTGCCAGCAGTTACAAGGGGGCCGAGATGAACACTGAAGCTTTCTTT. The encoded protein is CASSYKGAEMNTEAFF.

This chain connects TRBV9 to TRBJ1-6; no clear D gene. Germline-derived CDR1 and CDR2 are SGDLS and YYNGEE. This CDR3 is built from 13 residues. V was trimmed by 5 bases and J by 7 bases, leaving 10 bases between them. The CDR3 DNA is TGTGCCAGCAGAAACGGGATCAATTCACCCCTCCACTTT. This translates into CASRNGINSPLHF.

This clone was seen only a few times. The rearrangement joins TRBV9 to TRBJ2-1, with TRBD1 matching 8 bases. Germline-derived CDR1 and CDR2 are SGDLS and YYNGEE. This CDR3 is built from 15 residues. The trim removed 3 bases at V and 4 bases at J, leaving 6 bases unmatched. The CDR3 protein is CASSGWTGTYNEQFF. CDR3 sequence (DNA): TGTGCCAGCAGCGGCTGGACAGGGACTTACAATGAGCAGTTCTTC. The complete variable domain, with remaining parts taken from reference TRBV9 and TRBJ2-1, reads DSGVTQTPKHLITATGQRVTLRCSPRSGDLSVYWYQQSLDQGLQFLIQYYNGEERAKGNILERFSAQQFPDLHSELNLSSLELGDSALYFCASSGWTGTYNEQFFGPGTRLTVL.

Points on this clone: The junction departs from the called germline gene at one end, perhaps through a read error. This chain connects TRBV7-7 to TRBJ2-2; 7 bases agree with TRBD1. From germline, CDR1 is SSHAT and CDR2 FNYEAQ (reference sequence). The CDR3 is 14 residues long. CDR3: CASSSTGNAGELFF. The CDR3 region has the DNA TGTGCTAGCAGCTCGACAGGGAACGCCGGGGAGCTGTTTTTT.

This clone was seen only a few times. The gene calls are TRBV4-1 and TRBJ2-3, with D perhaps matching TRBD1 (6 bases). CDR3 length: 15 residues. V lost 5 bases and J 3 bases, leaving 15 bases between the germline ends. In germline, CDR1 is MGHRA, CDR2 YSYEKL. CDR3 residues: CASSKIKQGTDTQYF. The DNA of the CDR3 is TGCGCCAGCAGCAAAATCAAGCAGGGGACAGATACGCAGTATTTT.